The clone carrying this T cell receptor (beta chain) was counted once. Antigen: not known. The data were obtained in a study of shared clonotypes between healthy human individuals. Study background: The donor group consisted of two women and three men, aged 18 to 49. Three plates each covered CD4 naive and memory; CD8 naive two, CD8 memory one.

Study-level findings and limits: Larger richness was generally estimated for naive than memory subsets. Rarefaction indicated that sorted-subset sequencing remained incomplete although depth was large.

Terminally differentiated effector memory CD45RA+ cells were excluded from the naive CD8 cells, which were CD45RO-negative and positively selected for CCR7. Measured with immunoSEQ multiplex PCR; TCRdb has only the in-frame clones, and not every one. The data hold about 2 million clones, with about 94% observed a single time. The specimen sequenced was naive CD8+ T cells sorted from blood. The source is a man between 18 and 35 years old in good health.

CDR3 coding DNA: TGTGCCAGTAGTATCGTGGACATCACTGAAGCTTTCTTT. Translation: CASSIVDITEAFF. The chain recombines TRBV19 with TRBJ1-1; a possible D gene is TRBD1 (5 bases). This CDR3 has 13 amino acids. The germline V gene encodes CDR1 LNHDA and CDR2 SQIVND (reference sequence). Trimming pared 3 bases from V and 4 bases from J, leaving 9 bases between.